The 13 T cell receptor beta chains in this list originate from one sample, sequenced in a study of resident and recirculating memory T cells in vitiligo. TCRdb's copy holds only in-frame clones and misses some; the assay was immunoSEQ multiplex PCR. The sample carries some 70,000 clones, approximately 93% recorded once. Sequencing used blood. These receptors came from a male donor with vitiligo.

The genes are TRBV6-1 and TRBJ1-1; 9 bases are shared with TRBD1. After removal of 2 bases from V and 8 bases from J, the junction contained 6 bases not matched to a gene. The CDR3 has 14 residues. From germline, CDR1 is MNHNS and CDR2 SASEGT. The CDR3 nucleotides read TGTGCCAGCAGTGAACCGGGGACAGGGAGAGAAGCTTTCTTT. Its protein is CASSEPGTGREAFF.

V and J are TRBV15 and TRBJ1-4; D may be TRBD1 (6 bases). The germline gives CDR1 LNHNV, CDR2 YYDKDF (reference sequence). CDR3 length: 17 amino acids. Between the trimmed V and J ends, which lost 5 bases and 5 bases, there was a span of 21 bases. CDR3 coding DNA: TGTGCCACCAGCCTCTACCCCGGACAGACAAAAAATGAAAAACTGTTTTTT. This encodes CATSLYPGQTKNEKLFF.

This chain uses TRBV9 with TRBJ1-2; D is perhaps TRBD1 (6 bases). The CDR3 has 16 amino acids. Trimming cost V 3 bases and J 8 bases, with 23 bases left between them. CDR1 and CDR2 from the germline V gene are SGDLS and YYNGEE. CDR3 residues: CASSGLVGGALEGYTF. CDR3 DNA sequence: TGTGCCAGCAGCGGACTGGTGGGGGGGGCGCTTGAAGGCTACACCTTC. Variable domain in full (rest from reference TRBV9 and TRBJ1-2): DSGVTQTPKHLITATGQRVTLRCSPRSGDLSVYWYQQSLDQGLQFLIQYYNGEERAKGNILERFSAQQFPDLHSELNLSSLELGDSALYFCASSGLVGGALEGYTFGSGTRLTVV.

J is TRBJ1-2 and V is TRBV6-5; D is unclear. Germline CDR1 is MNHEY and CDR2 is SVGAGI. Trimming left V 2 bases short and J 2 bases short, with 6 bases between. This CDR3 is built from 13 residues. DNA of the CDR3: TGTGCCAGCAGTTACGAGGGAAACTATGGCTACACCTTC. Its translation is CASSYEGNYGYTF.

This chain connects TRBV10-3 to TRBJ1-1; weak D call: TRBD1 (5 bases). Germline-derived CDR1 and CDR2 are ENHRY and SYGVKD. CDR3 length equals 13 residues. V was shortened by 9 bases and J by 3 bases, with 14 bases between the two germline ends. The DNA for the CDR3 is TGTGCCATAAGTTCGGGGGGTGACACTGAAGCTTTCTTT. Translated, it gives CAISSGGDTEAFF.

The chain couples TRBV2 to TRBJ2-5; 7 bases map to TRBD1. The CDR3 runs to 14 residues. Germline CDR1 and CDR2: SNHLY and FYNNEI. V dropped 7 bases and J dropped 5; count of bases not matched to a gene: 10. CDR3 protein: CASTPGQPIETQYF. The DNA of the CDR3 is TGTGCCAGCACTCCGGGACAGCCTATCGAGACCCAGTACTTC.

The V and J genes are TRBV4-2 and TRBJ2-7; 8 bases are shared with TRBD2. The CDR3 consists of 13 residues. CDR1 is LGHNA and CDR2 is YNFKEQ in the germline V gene. Unmatched junction bases numbered 5, after V lost 4 bases and J lost 6 bases. The CDR3 spells CASSRTGGLEQYF. CDR3 nucleotides: TGTGCCAGCAGCCGAACGGGGGGGCTCGAGCAGTACTTC.

The rearrangement joins TRBV7-7 to TRBJ2-7; possibly TRBD2 for D (6 bases). V lost 5 bases to trimming and J lost 6 bases, with 20 bases between them. CDR3 length: 15 residues. Germline V gene lookup returns CDR1 SSHAT and CDR2 FNYEAQ (reference sequence). The CDR3 DNA follows: TGTGCCAGCAGCCCCGGTGGGGCAGGGACTGGCGAGCAGTACTTC. It yields the protein CASSPGGAGTGEQYF.

The V call is TRBV9, the J call TRBJ2-1, with D possibly TRBD1 on 5 matching bases. CDR1 and CDR2 (germline): SGDLS, YYNGEE. The length of the CDR3 is 14 residues. Deletions cut 1 base from V and 1 base from J, with 6 bases between. CDR3 sequence reads: CASSVQGSYNEQFF. CDR3 DNA: TGTGCCAGCAGCGTACAGGGTTCCTACAATGAGCAGTTCTTC.

The gene calls are TRBV4-1 and TRBJ2-7; possible D gene TRBD2, 5 bases. This CDR3 comprises 16 residues. The V gene lost 2 bases and the J gene lost 6 bases, with 20 bases spanning the gap. Germline assignment: CDR1 MGHRA and CDR2 YSYEKL. The DNA for the CDR3 is TGCGCCAGCAGCCAAATCTTGAGGCGTTCGGCGGGCGAGCAGTACTTC. Residues: CASSQILRRSAGEQYF.

The chain joins TRBV21-1 to TRBJ1-5; TRBD1, as called in the table, went unchecked against the DNA. TRBV21-1 is a pseudogene segment. This CDR3 has 16 residues. Here the CDR3 DNA reads TGTGCCAGCAGCAAAGACACAGGACAGAGATATCAGCCCCAGCATTTT. This codes for CASSKDTGQRYQPQHF.

The V and J genes are TRBV7-2 and TRBJ1-1, with TRBD1 as a possible D gene (5 bases). The length of the CDR3 is 16 residues. V was clipped by 0 bases and J by 6 bases, with 17 bases between them. Looked up from germline, CDR1 is SGHTA and CDR2 is FQGNSA. In DNA form, the CDR3 reads TGTGCCAGCAGCTTAGCGGCTTTTCAGGGAAGGTCTGAAGCTTTCTTT. This gives the protein CASSLAAFQGRSEAFF.

The CDR3 protein is CASSLEDRGNSPLHF. The CDR3, as DNA: TGTGCCAGCAGCTTAGAGGACAGGGGGAATTCACCCCTCCACTTT. The chain joins TRBV13 to TRBJ1-6, with 10 bases aligning to TRBD1. The trim removed 1 base at V and 7 bases at J, leaving 1 base unmatched. The CDR3 contains 15 residues. Germline loops: CDR1 PRHDT, CDR2 FYEKMQ (reference sequence).